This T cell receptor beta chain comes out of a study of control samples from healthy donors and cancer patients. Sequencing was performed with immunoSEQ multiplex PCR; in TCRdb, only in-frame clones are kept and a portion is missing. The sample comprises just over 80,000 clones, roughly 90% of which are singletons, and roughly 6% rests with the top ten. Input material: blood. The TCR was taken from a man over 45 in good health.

As DNA, the CDR3 is TGTGCCAGTAGTCGGCCTACAACTAATGAAAAACTGTTTTTT. The encoded protein is CASSRPTTNEKLFF. The rearrangement links TRBV19 to TRBJ1-4; no reliable D call. The V gene lost 5 bases and the J gene lost 0 bases, with 7 bases spanning the gap. This CDR3 has 14 amino acids. The germline V gene encodes CDR1 LNHDA and CDR2 SQIVND (reference sequence).